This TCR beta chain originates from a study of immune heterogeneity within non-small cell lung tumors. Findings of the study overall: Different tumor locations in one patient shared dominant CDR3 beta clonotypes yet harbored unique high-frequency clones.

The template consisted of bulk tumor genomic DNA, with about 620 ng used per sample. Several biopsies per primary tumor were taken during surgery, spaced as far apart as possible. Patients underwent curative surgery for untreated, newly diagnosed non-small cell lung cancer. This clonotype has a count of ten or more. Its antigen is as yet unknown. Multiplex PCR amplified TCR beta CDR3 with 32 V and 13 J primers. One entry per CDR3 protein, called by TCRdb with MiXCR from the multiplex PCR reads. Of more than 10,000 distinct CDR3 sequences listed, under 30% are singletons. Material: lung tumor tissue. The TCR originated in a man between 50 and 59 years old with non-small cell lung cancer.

The CDR3 DNA follows: TGTGCCAGCAGTGACCATCCGGGACGTACCTACAATGAGCAGTTCTTC. Amino acid sequence: CASSDHPGRTYNEQFF. V gene TRBV6-1 combines with J gene TRBJ2-1; D is tentatively TRBD1 or TRBD2 (5 bases each). V was pared by 3 bases and J by 2 bases, with 14 bases between. The CDR3 covers 16 residues. In germline, CDR1 is MNHNS, CDR2 SASEGT.